This TCR beta chain was recovered during a study of T-cell reconstitution after alpha-beta-depleted transplantation in children (dated by TCRdb to the mid-2010s). With regard to the full study: The study quantitatively tracked T-cell immune reconstitution after TCRalphabeta/CD19-depleted allogeneic hematopoietic cell transplantation in children using TCR repertoire profiling.

This clonotype was observed a handful of times. It lacks a known antigen. No much larger clone exists at a distance of one base, and base qualities are not known. Libraries were made using PCR. Sequenced using an Illumina HiSeq 2500. Molecular barcoding was employed in the preparation of TCR libraries, with unique molecular identifiers being used to normalize TCRbeta repertoire quantification. TCRdb applied fastp at Q25 and MiXCR to the public reads, then kept only in-frame beta chains. Rows matching on CDR3 protein sequence are summarized as one entry with the most common DNA and genes. The sample data list approximately 400,000 distinct CDR3 sequences, and approximately 11% of these were observed just once. The ten largest clones represent 4.5% to 7% of the sample. Taken from the germline V gene (reference sequence), the CDR1 and CDR2 loops are DFQATT and SNEGSKA. Trimming removed 0 bases from V and 5 bases from J, leaving 5 bases between the germline ends. Measured from the cysteine to the phenylalanine, the CDR3 is 12 residues long. Only CDR3 DNA is held: 36 bases, read in frame from base 1.

The chain links TRBV20-1 with TRBJ1-5, with no reliable assignment of the D segment. The material was PBMCs from the stem cell graft donor, obtained from the stem cell graft. The sequence derives from a human donor who donated a stem cell graft to a child with acute myeloid leukemia. The sequenced DNA is TGCAGTGCTAGAGACCCCGATCAGCCCCAGCATTTT. Translation gives CSARDPDQPQHF.